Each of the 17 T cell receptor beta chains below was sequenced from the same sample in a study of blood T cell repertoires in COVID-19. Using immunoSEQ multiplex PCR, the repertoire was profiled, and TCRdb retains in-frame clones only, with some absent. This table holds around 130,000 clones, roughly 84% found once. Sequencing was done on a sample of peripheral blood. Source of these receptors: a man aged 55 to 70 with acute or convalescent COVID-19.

In nucleotides, the CDR3 is TGCGCCAGCAGACAGGGAACTCTCATGAACACTGAAGCTTTCTTT. Its translation is CASRQGTLMNTEAFF. The chain has TRBV5-1 and TRBJ1-1; perhaps TRBD1 as D (6 bases). The CDR3 is 15 residues long. V lost 5 bases, J lost 0 bases, and 14 bases lay in between. CDR1 SGHRS and CDR2 YFSETQ come from the germline V gene.

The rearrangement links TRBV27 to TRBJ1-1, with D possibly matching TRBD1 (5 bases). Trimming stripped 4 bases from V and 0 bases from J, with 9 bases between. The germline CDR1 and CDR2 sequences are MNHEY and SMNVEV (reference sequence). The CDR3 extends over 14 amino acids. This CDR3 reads CASSWGGMNTEAFF. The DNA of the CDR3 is TGTGCCAGCAGTTGGGGCGGGATGAACACTGAAGCTTTCTTT.

In DNA form, the CDR3 reads TGCGCCAGCAGCCATTTTGCGGGAGTAGACGAGCAGTACTTC. It specifies CASSHFAGVDEQYF. This chain uses TRBV4-1 with TRBJ2-7, with 7 positions matching TRBD2. V dropped 3 bases and J dropped 5; count of bases not matched to a gene: 7. The CDR3 extends over 14 amino acids. Germline lookup yields CDR1 MGHRA and CDR2 YSYEKL.

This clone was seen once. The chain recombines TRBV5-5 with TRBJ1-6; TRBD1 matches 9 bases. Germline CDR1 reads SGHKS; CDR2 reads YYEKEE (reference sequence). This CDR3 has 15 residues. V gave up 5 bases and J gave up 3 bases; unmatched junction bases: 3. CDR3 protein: CASRGQGSYNSPLHF. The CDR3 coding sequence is TGTGCCAGCAGGGGACAGGGAAGCTATAATTCACCCCTCCACTTT. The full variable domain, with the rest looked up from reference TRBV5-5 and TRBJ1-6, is DAGVTQSPTHLIKTRGQQVTLRCSPISGHKSVSWYQQVLGQGPQFIFQYYEKEERGRGNFPDRFSARQFPNYSSELNVNALLLGDSALYLCASRGQGSYNSPLHFGNGTRLTVT.

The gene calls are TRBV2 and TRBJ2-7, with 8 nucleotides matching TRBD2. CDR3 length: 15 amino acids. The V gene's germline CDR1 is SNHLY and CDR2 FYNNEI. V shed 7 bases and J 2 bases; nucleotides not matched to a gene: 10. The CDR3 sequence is CASKGVSGSPYEQYF. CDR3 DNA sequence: TGTGCCAGCAAAGGTGTCAGCGGGAGTCCCTACGAGCAGTACTTC.

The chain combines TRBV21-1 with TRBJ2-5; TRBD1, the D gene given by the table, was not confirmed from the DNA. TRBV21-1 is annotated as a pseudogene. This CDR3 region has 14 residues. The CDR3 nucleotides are TGTGCCAGCAGCAGGGGACAGGGGCGGGAGACCCAGTACTTC. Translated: CASSRGQGRETQYF.

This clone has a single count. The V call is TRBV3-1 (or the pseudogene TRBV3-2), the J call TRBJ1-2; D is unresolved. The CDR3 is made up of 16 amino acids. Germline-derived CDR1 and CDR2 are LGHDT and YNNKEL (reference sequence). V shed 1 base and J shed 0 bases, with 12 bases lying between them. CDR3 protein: CASSQAHGGTNYGYTF. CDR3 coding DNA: TGTGCCAGCAGCCAAGCCCACGGCGGGACTAACTATGGCTACACCTTC.

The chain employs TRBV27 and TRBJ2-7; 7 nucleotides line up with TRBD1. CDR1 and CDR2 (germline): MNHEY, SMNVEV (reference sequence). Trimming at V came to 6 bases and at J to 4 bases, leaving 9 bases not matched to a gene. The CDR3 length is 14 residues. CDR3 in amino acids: CASRNRGGGYEQYF. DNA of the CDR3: TGTGCCAGCAGGAACAGGGGCGGAGGTTACGAGCAGTACTTC.

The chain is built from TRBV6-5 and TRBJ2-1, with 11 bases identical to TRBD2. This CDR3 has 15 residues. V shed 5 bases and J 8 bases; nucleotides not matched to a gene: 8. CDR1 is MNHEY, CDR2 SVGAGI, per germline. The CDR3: CASSRSGRGSDEQFF. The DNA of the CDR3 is TGTGCCAGCAGTCGTAGCGGGAGGGGCAGCGATGAGCAGTTCTTC.

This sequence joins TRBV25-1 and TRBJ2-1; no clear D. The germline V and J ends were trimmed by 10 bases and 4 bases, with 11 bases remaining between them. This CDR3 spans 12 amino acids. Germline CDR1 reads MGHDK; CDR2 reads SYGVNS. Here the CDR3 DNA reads TGTGCCACCACAGTGGCGTACAATGAGCAGTTCTTC. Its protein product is CATTVAYNEQFF.

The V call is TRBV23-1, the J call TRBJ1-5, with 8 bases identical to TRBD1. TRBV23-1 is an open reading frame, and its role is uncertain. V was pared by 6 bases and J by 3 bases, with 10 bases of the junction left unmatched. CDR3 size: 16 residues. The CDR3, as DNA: TGCGCCAGCAGGCTGAGGGAGACAGGGGTCAATCAGCCCCAGCATTTT. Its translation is CASRLRETGVNQPQHF.

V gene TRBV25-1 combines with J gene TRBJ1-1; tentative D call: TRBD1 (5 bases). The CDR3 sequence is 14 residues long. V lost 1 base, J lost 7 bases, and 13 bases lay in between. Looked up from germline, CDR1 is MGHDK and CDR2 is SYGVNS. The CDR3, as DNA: TGTGCCAGCAGTGAATTTGGGGAGGGGAGTGAAGCTTTCTTT. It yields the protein CASSEFGEGSEAFF.

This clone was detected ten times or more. The CDR3 reads CASSVGHNTEAFF. The CDR3 coding sequence is TGCGCCAGCAGCGTGGGACACAACACTGAAGCTTTCTTT. The chain uses TRBV5-1 and TRBJ1-1; possible D gene TRBD1, 6 bases. Germline-derived CDR1 and CDR2 are SGHRS and YFSETQ. CDR3 size: 13 residues. Trimming cost V 4 bases and J 2 bases, with 9 bases left between them.

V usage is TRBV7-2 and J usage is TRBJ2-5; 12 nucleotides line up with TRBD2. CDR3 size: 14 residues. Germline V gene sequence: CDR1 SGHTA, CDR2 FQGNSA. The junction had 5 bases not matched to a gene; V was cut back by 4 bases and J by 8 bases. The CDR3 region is CASSSLAGGRTQYF. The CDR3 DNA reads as TGTGCCAGCAGCTCCCTAGCGGGGGGGCGAACCCAGTACTTC.

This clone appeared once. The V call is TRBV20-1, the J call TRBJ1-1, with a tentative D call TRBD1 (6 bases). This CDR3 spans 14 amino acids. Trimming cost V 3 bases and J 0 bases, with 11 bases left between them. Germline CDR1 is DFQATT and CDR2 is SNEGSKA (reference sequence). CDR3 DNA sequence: TGCAGTGCTAGTACGGGGACACTGAACACTGAAGCTTTCTTT. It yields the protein CSASTGTLNTEAFF.

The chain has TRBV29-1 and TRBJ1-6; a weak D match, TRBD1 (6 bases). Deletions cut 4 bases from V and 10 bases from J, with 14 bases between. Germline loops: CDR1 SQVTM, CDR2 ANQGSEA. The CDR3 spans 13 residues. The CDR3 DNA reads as TGCAGCGTTGTGGTCAGCCAGGGGTCACCCCTCCACTTT. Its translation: CSVVVSQGSPLHF.

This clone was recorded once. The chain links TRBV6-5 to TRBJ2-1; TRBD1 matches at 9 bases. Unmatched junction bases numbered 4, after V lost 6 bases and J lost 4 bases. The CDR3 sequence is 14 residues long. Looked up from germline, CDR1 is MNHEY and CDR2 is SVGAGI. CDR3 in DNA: TGTGCCAGCAGGTGGACAGGGGATTACAATGAGCAGTTCTTC. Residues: CASRWTGDYNEQFF.